This T cell receptor (beta chain) was retrieved from a study of blood T cells in healthy people across ages (dated by TCRdb to the mid-2010s). With respect to the entire study: In model experiments, template switching captured about one uniquely barcoded TCR beta cDNA molecule for every two T cells. The study measured age-related changes in TCR beta repertoire diversity using deep sequencing normalized with unique cDNA molecular identifiers. Donors were grouped into four age groups: young (average 16 years), middle-aged (roughly 38), aged (about 59) and long-lived (about 89). To avoid experimental bias, donors of different ages were randomly spread across the sequencing lanes. Using the same blood draw, the study looked at two additional independent replicas of 1 million unique cDNA reads for two donors, one aged 18 to 29 and the other aged 80 or older.

Library prep was done by 5' RACE. A second about 6 to 11 cycle PCR used a sample-barcoded 5' primer and a J-beta primer mix. A template-switch 5' adaptor carrying 12 random nucleotides introduced a unique molecular identifier onto each TCR beta cDNA molecule. Each sample yielded at least 3 million CDR3-containing paired-end reads. First-strand cDNA synthesis was performed from all RNA using the Mint cDNA synthesis kit, with priming by a TRBC-specific oligonucleotide. After uracil-DNA glycosylase treatment, a first 18-cycle PCR used universal primers M1SS and BC2_uni_R on all cDNA. From the authors' description of their analysis: Each sample was normalized by randomly selecting 1 million high-quality reads, each carrying a distinct molecular identifier. Reads sharing molecular identifiers were discarded rather than binned into consensus sequences. CDR3 identification, clonotype clustering and error correction used MiTCR with a Q25 quality threshold and the strictest error-elimination algorithm. A nonparametric unseen species model with Euler transformation was used to estimate lower-bound total TCR beta diversity. Starting from the raw public reads, TCRdb applied fastp trimming at Q25, assembled clones with MiXCR and retained in-frame beta chains. Every distinct CDR3 protein forms one entry, paired with its most common genes and DNA. The V and J calls follow TCRdb's processing rather than the paper's. In this sample the table shows approximately 1,700,000 distinct CDR3 sequences, 35% to 50% of which occur a single time. The ten top clones hold roughly 23% of the sample.

Notes on this clonotype: Its target antigen remains unknown. Within one base of it there is no much larger clone, and no base qualities were kept.

The junction shows trimming of 0 bases on V and 4 bases on J, plus 13 bases between the germline ends. From its cysteine to its phenylalanine, the CDR3 spans 15 amino acids. Just the 45-base CDR3 DNA is kept, in frame starting at base 1. According to the germline V gene, CDR1 reads MNHEY and CDR2 reads SVGEGT. Donors were under 40 systemically healthy Caucasian individuals from Russia aged roughly 6 to 100 years. Each donor gave about 9.7 milliliters of peripheral blood, drawn into EDTA-treated Vacutainer tubes. PBMCs were isolated by Ficoll-Paque density-gradient centrifugation, with at least 6 million obtained per sample. Total RNA, at least 6 micrograms per sample, was extracted from PBMCs with Trizol reagent. For every donor, an aliquot of PBMCs went through flow cytometry to measure the percentages of naive CD45RAhigh/CD27high T cells. Study-level results and caveats: Observed TCR beta diversity per million T cells fell roughly linearly with age, and a significant reduction was already apparent by age approximately 40. Since profiling was done on bulk unsorted PBMCs, naive and antigen-experienced compartments could not be conclusively compared. Estimates of total diversity based on one million sequenced T cells were considered lower bounds and underestimates. The CMV infection status of donors was not known, potentially confounding age-related changes in expanded clonotypes. Observed TCR beta diversity correlated strongly with the percentage of naive T cells measured by flow cytometry. The long-lived group showed more naive CD4+ T cells, fewer expanded clones and increased TCR diversity than the aged group, suggesting age selection.

This sequence was found in a human donor in good health. Sequencing was carried out using blood. This chain is built from TRBV6-2 or TRBV6-3 and TRBJ2-7, with no D gene named confidently. This receptor has the CDR3 CASSYSADPAYEQYF. The DNA reads TGTGCCAGCAGTTACTCGGCGGATCCGGCTTACGAGCAGTACTTC.